This T cell receptor beta chain came from a study of cytomegalovirus exposure and HLA in healthy donors. TCRdb's copy holds only in-frame clones and misses some; the assay was immunoSEQ multiplex PCR. The data show 130,000 to 150,000 clones, 84% seen once. V lost 1 base to trimming and J lost 1 base; unmatched junction nucleotides: 2. The germline gives CDR1 SGHTA, CDR2 FQGNSA. The CDR3 consists of 16 residues. This clone was recorded only once. Sequencing was done on a sample of PBMCs. This chain joins TRBV7-2 and TRBJ2-5; TRBD2 matches 11 bases. This sequence originates from a woman in her thirties in good health and CMV-seronegative. CDR3 nucleotide sequence: TGTGCCAGCAGCTTAGTGGGGACTAGCGGCCAAGAGACCCAGTACTTC. This translates into CASSLVGTSGQETQYF.